Shown below are 23 T cell receptor beta chains from a single sample sequenced in a study of cytomegalovirus exposure and HLA in healthy donors. The PCR had 60 Vbeta and 13 Jbeta primers. TCRdb's table, derived via immunoSEQ multiplex PCR, lists solely in-frame clones and lacks some. Of around 110,000 clones in the sample, 70% to 85% are singletons; the top ten hold 4.2%. The specimen sequenced was PBMCs. The receptors were sampled from a male donor in good health and CMV-seronegative.

The rearrangement joins TRBV7-6 to TRBJ2-2; 7 nucleotides align to TRBD1. CDR3 size: 14 residues. Per germline, CDR1 SGHVS and CDR2 FNYEAQ. The trim removed 5 bases at V and 5 bases at J, leaving 5 bases unmatched. The CDR3 DNA reads as TGTGCCAGCAGCCCCAGGGGACAGACCGGGGAGCTGTTTTTT. Protein: CASSPRGQTGELFF.

The rearrangement uses TRBV4-2 and TRBJ2-5, with 7 bases identical to TRBD2. TRBJ2-7 explains the end of the DNA better; the J call may be wrong. This CDR3 is 17 amino acids long. Germline values: CDR1 LGHNA, CDR2 YNFKEQ. The CDR3 spells CASSQDRSAGAQSEQYF. Here the CDR3 DNA reads TGTGCCAGCAGCCAAGATCGATCTGCGGGAGCTCAAAGCGAGCAGTACTTC.

The J gene is TRBJ2-7, the V gene TRBV6-5; D is perhaps TRBD1 (6 bases). The CDR3 contains 11 residues. The V and J ends lost 6 bases and 6 bases respectively, with 9 bases between them. Germline values: CDR1 MNHEY, CDR2 SVGAGI. The CDR3 region is CASSRGVEQYF. DNA of the CDR3: TGTGCCAGCAGCAGGGGAGTCGAGCAGTACTTC.

This chain uses TRBV7-9 with TRBJ1-3; possibly TRBD1 for D (6 bases). CDR1 is SEHNR and CDR2 is FQNEAQ in the germline V gene (reference sequence). Trimming stripped 5 bases from V and 2 bases from J, with 10 bases between. This CDR3 spans 14 amino acids. The DNA for the CDR3 is TGTGCCAGCAGCCATTCAGGGGCTGGAAACACCATATATTTT. Amino acid sequence: CASSHSGAGNTIYF. Filled out from reference TRBV7-9 and TRBJ1-3, the complete variable domain reads DTGVSQNPRHKITKRGQNVTFRCDPISEHNRLYWYRQTLGQGPEFLTYFQNEAQLEKSRLLSDRFSAERPKGSFSTLEIQRTEQGDSAMYLCASSHSGAGNTIYFGEGSWLTVV.

The gene calls are TRBV5-1 and TRBJ1-5, with TRBD1 identical over 7 bases. Germline CDR1 and CDR2: SGHRS and YFSETQ. Trimming removed 3 bases from V and 3 bases from J; junction bases left unmatched: 3. The CDR3 spans 14 residues. This CDR3 is CASSSTGLNQPQHF. For the CDR3, the DNA is TGCGCCAGCAGCTCGACAGGGCTCAATCAGCCCCAGCATTTT.

The CDR3 sequence: CATSSGRDRAIHEQYF. The CDR3 DNA follows: TGTGCCACCAGCTCAGGCCGGGACAGGGCGATCCACGAGCAGTACTTC. V is TRBV15 and J is TRBJ2-7; 9 nucleotides agree with TRBD1. Looked up from germline, CDR1 is LNHNV and CDR2 is YYDKDF (reference sequence). With 5 bases clipped from V and 5 bases from J, the junction kept 13 bases outside the gene matches. The CDR3 loop spans 16 amino acids.

The chain recombines TRBV15 with TRBJ2-1, with 9 bases that match TRBD1. Germline V gives CDR1 LNHNV, CDR2 YYDKDF (reference sequence). This CDR3 spans 14 amino acids. Germline trimming cut 6 bases from V and 4 bases from J; bases unmatched to any gene: 4. The CDR3 region has the DNA TGTGCCACCAGATTACAGGGGGCGTACAATGAGCAGTTCTTC. The encoded protein is CATRLQGAYNEQFF.

CDR3 nucleotides: TGTGCCAGCAGCCAAGACAGCCTGAGATATAAAGCTTTCTTT. This sequence encodes CASSQDSLRYKAFF. V gene TRBV28 combines with J gene TRBJ1-1; the D gene is possibly TRBD1 (5 bases). Germline V gives CDR1 MDHEN, CDR2 SYDVKM. Trimming shortened V by 6 bases and J by 9 bases, and 20 bases separated the two germline ends. The CDR3 is 14 amino acids.

The V call is TRBV7-6, the J call TRBJ2-7; 9 bases are shared with TRBD1. J lost 5 bases, V lost 5 bases, and 10 bases had no gene match. This CDR3 spans 15 amino acids. From germline, CDR1 is SGHVS and CDR2 FNYEAQ. CDR3 in DNA: TGTGCCAGCAGCCATCCGGGACAGGGTTTGCACGAGCAGTACTTC. Protein: CASSHPGQGLHEQYF.

V is TRBV19 and J is TRBJ2-7; 9 positions agree with TRBD2. Trimming cost V 1 base and J 6 bases; bases outside gene matches: 4. CDR1 LNHDA and CDR2 SQIVND come from the germline V gene (reference sequence). The length of the CDR3 is 14 residues. CDR3 DNA: TGTGCCAGTAGTATAGTCGGGACTAGCTCCGAGCAGTACTTC. The encoded protein is CASSIVGTSSEQYF.

The sample holds a few counts of this clone. The chain is built from TRBV5-1 and TRBJ2-2, with D perhaps TRBD1 (5 bases). The CDR3 covers 16 residues. CDR1 is SGHRS and CDR2 is YFSETQ in the germline V gene. V was shortened by 4 bases and J by 1 base, with 14 bases between the two germline ends. The CDR3 protein is CASSGPDNLNTGELFF. As DNA, the CDR3 is TGCGCCAGCAGCGGACCGGACAACCTGAACACCGGGGAGCTGTTTTTT.

The chain uses TRBV16 and TRBJ1-4, with D perhaps TRBD1 (5 bases). The CDR3 has 15 amino acids. The V gene lost 0 bases and the J gene lost 7 bases, with 12 bases spanning the gap. From germline, CDR1 is KGHSY and CDR2 FQNENV. The CDR3 here is CASSQSGTSLEKLFF. The CDR3 nucleotides read TGTGCCAGCAGCCAATCTGGGACTAGCCTTGAAAAACTGTTTTTT.

The J gene is TRBJ2-7, the V gene TRBV25-1; 11 bases agree with TRBD1. The CDR3 runs 16 residues. The germline V gene encodes CDR1 MGHDK and CDR2 SYGVNS. J gave up 3 bases and V 6 bases, and 10 bases lay outside the gene matches. In DNA, the CDR3 is TGTGCCAGCAGCCGGGACAGGGGGGGACTTCTCTACGAGCAGTACTTC. Translation: CASSRDRGGLLYEQYF.

The chain couples TRBV4-2 to TRBJ2-7; TRBD2 is a possible D gene (7 bases). Germline V gene sequence: CDR1 LGHNA, CDR2 YNFKEQ. V dropped 4 bases and J dropped 0 bases, with 19 bases sitting between them. The CDR3 consists of 17 residues. CDR3 amino acids: CASSPGPLADSSYEQYF. The CDR3 DNA is TGTGCCAGCAGCCCGGGACCTCTAGCGGACAGCTCCTACGAGCAGTACTTC.

This chain uses TRBV6-1 with TRBJ2-4; 7 bases are a match to TRBD1. Per germline, CDR1 MNHNS and CDR2 SASEGT. This CDR3 is 13 amino acids long. The V and J ends lost 6 bases and 1 base, in that order; junction bases with no gene match: 0. The DNA of the CDR3 is TGTGCCAGCAGGACAGGGGCCAAAAACATTCAGTACTTC. Translated: CASRTGAKNIQYF.

This clone was observed a handful of times. The chain uses TRBV6-5 and TRBJ1-5; D ambiguous. The germline V gene has CDR1 MNHEY and CDR2 SVGAGI. V lost 8 bases to trimming and J lost 1 base, with 9 bases between them. The CDR3 totals 13 residues. For the CDR3, the DNA is TGTGCCAGCGGTATGGGCAGCAATCAGCCCCAGCATTTT. Translation: CASGMGSNQPQHF.

CDR3 nucleotide sequence: TGTGCCTGGAGCAGACAGGGGCTGAGCTCTGGGGCCAACGTCCTGACTTTC. Amino acids: CAWSRQGLSSGANVLTF. The chain carries TRBV30 and TRBJ2-6; 8 bases are a match to TRBD1. Trimming removed 3 bases from V and 0 bases from J; junction bases left unmatched: 7. The CDR3 contains 17 residues. Per germline, CDR1 GTSNPN and CDR2 SVGIG (reference sequence).

DNA for the CDR3: TGTGCCAGCAGTTTATTTAGCCCTACCTACAATGAGCAGTTCTTC. Translated, it gives CASSLFSPTYNEQFF. This chain uses TRBV27 with TRBJ2-1; D unresolved. The germline V gene encodes CDR1 MNHEY and CDR2 SMNVEV (reference sequence). The CDR3 covers 15 residues. V shed 1 base and J shed 2 bases, with 9 bases lying between them.

This chain connects TRBV27 to TRBJ2-1; 8 bases align to TRBD1. The trim removed 1 base at V and 0 bases at J, leaving 14 bases unmatched. From germline, CDR1 is MNHEY and CDR2 SMNVEV (reference sequence). The CDR3 totals 20 residues. Here the CDR3 DNA reads TGTGCCAGCAGTTTATTCCAGAGACAGGGGCCCTTGAGCTCCTACAATGAGCAGTTCTTC. Its protein product is CASSLFQRQGPLSSYNEQFF.

As concerns this clone: An end of the junction differs from the germline gene, which may be a read error. This sequence joins TRBV2 and TRBJ1-4; the match to TRBD1 covers 10 bases. The germline CDR1 and CDR2 sequences are SNHLY and FYNNEI. This CDR3 comprises 15 residues. In DNA, the CDR3 is TGTGCCAGCAGCGAAGCCGGGACAGGGGATGAAAAACTGTTTTTT. Amino acids: CASSEAGTGDEKLFF.

The rearrangement links TRBV11-2 to TRBJ1-3; D is possibly TRBD1 (5 bases). From germline, CDR1 is SGHAT and CDR2 FQNNGV. This CDR3 spans 15 amino acids. V lost 2 bases to trimming and J lost 2 bases, with 10 bases between them. CDR3 coding DNA: TGTGCCAGCAGCTTACAGGGCTTGGCTGGAAACACCATATATTTT. This translates into CASSLQGLAGNTIYF.

A few counts support this clone. This chain joins TRBV6-1 and TRBJ1-2, with D possibly being TRBD1 (5 bases). Germline assignment: CDR1 MNHNS and CDR2 SASEGT. V was pared by 0 bases and J by 8 bases, with 10 bases between. The CDR3 totals 13 residues. CDR3 sequence (DNA): TGTGCCAGCAGTGAAGCGGGGCGACGAGGCTACACCTTC. It encodes CASSEAGRRGYTF.

The chain carries TRBV19 and TRBJ2-2; D is unresolved. V lost 7 bases and J 2 bases, leaving 11 bases between the germline ends. Germline assignment: CDR1 LNHDA and CDR2 SQIVND (reference sequence). CDR3 length equals 14 residues. This CDR3 reads CASNTKLNTGELFF. As DNA, the CDR3 is TGTGCCAGTAACACCAAACTAAACACCGGGGAGCTGTTTTTT.